The subject of this entry is one TCR beta chain. Its antigen remains unknown. CDR3 length equals 13 residues. V was cut by 4 bases and J by 4 bases, with 11 bases left in between. The germline CDR1 and CDR2 sequences are SQVTM and ANQGSEA. Amplified regions were TCR beta CDR3 sequences from RNA transcripts. First-round RT-PCR targeting the TCR CDR3 was performed with the HTBI primer set. TCRdb reprocessed the multiplex PCR reads via MiXCR and lists one record per CDR3 protein. The repertoire includes hundreds of thousands of distinct CDR3 sequences, 16% of them detected once, and about 17% sits in the top ten. The data derive from a study of T cells in Graves' hyperthyroidism and ophthalmopathy. Study-wide results and caveats: Blood also carried most thyroid clonotypes expanded above 0.001.

This chain links TRBV29-1 with TRBJ1-5; D may be TRBD1 (5 bases). The specimen sequenced was blood. The origin of this receptor is a woman between 18 and 29 years old with Graves' hyperthyroidism. CDR3 in DNA: TGCAGCGTTGGGGGCAACCAAAATCAGCCCCAGCATTTT. Protein sequence: CSVGGNQNQPQHF.